The 19 T cell receptor beta chains in this list originate from one sample, sequenced in a study of tumor-infiltrating lymphocytes in primary liver carcinoma. Unsorted whole blood yielded blood RNA, and germline DNA was extracted as well. The authors made TCR beta cDNA from roughly 480 ng total RNA with a constant-region primer. Three nested multiplex PCR rounds of slightly modified ARM-PCR generated TCR beta libraries. Researchers ran the first two PCR rounds for roughly 10 cycles each with TRBV1-TRBV30 forward primers and a C-beta reverse primer. MiXCR, run by TCRdb on the multiplex PCR reads, gives a single entry per CDR3 protein. The data contain approximately 330,000 distinct CDR3 sequences, less than 75% of them singletons. Sequencing used peripheral blood. Receptors were obtained from a man between 35 and 55 years old with primary liver carcinoma and hepatitis B virus infection.

This clonotype was found many times. The chain uses TRBV6-5 and TRBJ2-5, with D maybe TRBD2 (5 bases). V was clipped by 5 bases and J by 4 bases, with 14 bases between them. The CDR3 has 14 residues. The germline V gene encodes CDR1 MNHEY and CDR2 SVGAGI. DNA of the CDR3: TGTGCCAGCAGTCCCTCAGGCGGGCGAGAGACCCAGTACTTC. This encodes CASSPSGGRETQYF.

The chain combines TRBV11-2 with TRBJ2-1; TRBD2 matches at 11 bases. The germline V gene encodes CDR1 SGHAT and CDR2 FQNNGV. J was trimmed by 12 bases and V by 7 bases; bases with no gene match: 17. The CDR3 totals 16 residues. The CDR3 nucleotides read TGTGCCAGCAACACGGCGGGACTAGCGGTATACAGTGGGCAGTTCTTC. Its translation is CASNTAGLAVYSGQFF.

As regards this clonotype: This may be a read error: a much more frequent sequence differs by one nucleotide. The CDR3 nucleotides read TGTGTCTACAAGACGGTGTACTACGAGCAGTACTTC. Its translation: CVYKTVYYEQYF. This sequence joins TRBV6-2 or TRBV6-3 and TRBJ2-7; D remains ambiguous. CDR3 length: 12 amino acids. Germline V gene lookup returns CDR1 MNHEY and CDR2 SVGEGT.

About this clonotype itself: A much more abundant neighbour one base away suggests this may be a read error. This rearrangement joins TRBV6-5 to TRBJ2-1, with D possibly called TRBD1 or TRBD2 (7 bases each). Germline V gene data show CDR1 as MNHEY and CDR2 as SVGAGI. V lost 5 bases and J 10 bases, leaving 18 bases between the germline ends. The CDR3 length is 14 residues. CDR3 protein: CASSTNRGGDEQFF. The CDR3 coding sequence is TGTGCCAGCAGTACCAACAGGGGAGGGGACGAGCAGTTCTTC.

This clonotype was picked up one time. A read error is possible here, since a much larger clone lies one base away. The rearrangement links TRBV24-1 to TRBJ2-1; D remains unclear. CDR3 size: 15 residues. The V and J ends lost 1 base and 6 bases respectively, with 12 bases between them. In germline, CDR1 is KGHDR, CDR2 SFDVKD. CDR3 sequence (DNA): TGTGCCACCAGTGATTTCAACAAGCCCTCCAATGAGCAGTTCTTC. It codes for CATSDFNKPSNEQFF.

This clonotype showed up just a few times. This chain links TRBV14 with TRBJ2-7; 11 nucleotides agree with TRBD2. Trimming took 2 bases from V and 2 from J; bases not matched to a gene: 8. This CDR3 has 17 residues. The germline CDR1 and CDR2 sequences are SGHDN and FVKESK. The CDR3 coding sequence is TGTGCCAGCAGCCAAACCTATAGCGGGAGGGCCCCCTACGAGCAGTACTTC. As protein: CASSQTYSGRAPYEQYF. The variable domain in full, completed from reference TRBV14 and TRBJ2-7, reads EAGVTQFPSHSVIEKGQTVTLRCDPISGHDNLYWYRRVMGKEIKFLLHFVKESKQDESGMPNNRFLAERTGGTYSTLKVQPAELEDSGVYFCASSQTYSGRAPYEQYFGPGTRLTVT.

CDR3 protein: CASSSWDTEAFF. CDR3 coding DNA: TGTGCCAGCAGTTCTTGGGATACTGAAGCTTTCTTT. The rearrangement links TRBV12-3 or TRBV12-4 to TRBJ1-1; D not resolved. V was clipped by 4 bases and J by 5 bases, with 8 bases between them. The length of the CDR3 is 12 residues.

Points on this clonotype: Because the CDR3 is missing its conserved closing phenylalanine or tryptophan, this is likely a read error. The V call is TRBV29-1, the J call TRBJ2-3; 8 bases are a match to TRBD2. This CDR3 has 15 residues. V gave up 8 bases and J gave up 5 bases; unmatched junction bases: 15. From germline, CDR1 is SQVTM and CDR2 ANQGSEA. The CDR3 sequence is CSSPGTGGSIDTQYI. The CDR3 DNA follows: TGCAGCTCCCCCGGGACGGGAGGGAGTATAGATACGCAGTATATT.

This clonotype was detected many times. V gene TRBV6-5 combines with J gene TRBJ2-6; 10 nucleotides line up with TRBD1. Trimming at V came to 6 bases and at J to 4 bases, leaving 9 bases not matched to a gene. The length of the CDR3 is 17 residues. Germline CDR1 reads MNHEY; CDR2 reads SVGAGI. CDR3 region: CASRNTGTGAGANVLTF. The CDR3 DNA is TGTGCCAGCAGAAATACCGGGACAGGGGCCGGGGCCAACGTCCTGACTTTC.

A few counts support this clonotype. V usage is TRBV6-1 and J usage is TRBJ2-3, with 7 nucleotides matching TRBD1. The CDR3 is 18 amino acids. Losses at the gene ends were 1 base for V and 2 bases for J; bases not matched to a gene: 12. Looked up from germline, CDR1 is MNHNS and CDR2 is SASEGT. The CDR3 here is CASSEVGKGGGFTDTQYF. The CDR3 DNA is TGTGCCAGCAGTGAAGTTGGAAAAGGGGGCGGATTCACAGATACGCAGTATTTT.

This clonotype was recorded many times. This chain uses TRBV6-6 with TRBJ2-1, with 11 bases fitting TRBD2. Trimming took 6 bases from V and 3 from J; bases not matched to a gene: 16. The CDR3 length is 19 residues. Germline values: CDR1 MNHNY, CDR2 SVGAGI (reference sequence). CDR3 residues: CASRSPPQTSGTIYNEQFF. The CDR3 DNA is TGTGCCAGCAGATCCCCACCCCAGACTAGCGGGACCATCTACAATGAGCAGTTCTTC.

As concerns this clonotype: One junction end does not reproduce the germline sequence, and a read error may be involved. The chain is built from TRBV5-1 and TRBJ2-1; the D is unclear. Germline V CDR1 and CDR2: SGHRS, YFSETQ. This CDR3 is built from 15 residues. CDR3 sequence reads: CTSSRDRASYNEQFF. CDR3 in DNA: TGCACCAGCAGTCGTGACCGGGCCTCCTACAATGAGCAGTTCTTC.

This clonotype was detected ten times or more. The chain employs TRBV10-3 and TRBJ2-7; D may be TRBD1 (6 bases). V shed 2 bases and J shed 5 bases, with 13 bases lying between them. Per the germline V gene, CDR1 is ENHRY and CDR2 is SYGVKD. The CDR3 runs 14 residues. CDR3 region: CAISEPGQKNEQYF. The CDR3 nucleotides read TGTGCCATCAGTGAGCCAGGACAGAAGAACGAGCAGTACTTC.

This clonotype has a handful of counts. The V gene is TRBV12-3 or TRBV12-4, the J gene TRBJ2-4, with D uncertain. V was cut by 3 bases and J by 0 bases, with 12 bases left in between. This CDR3 contains 16 residues. CDR3 loop: CASSFNRVLAKNIQYF. For the CDR3, the DNA is TGTGCCAGCAGTTTTAACCGGGTTTTAGCCAAAAACATTCAGTACTTC.

The sample holds a few counts of this clonotype. A read error may explain this, as a much larger clone is one base away. V usage is TRBV12-3 or TRBV12-4 and J usage is TRBJ1-1, with unresolved D. The CDR3 runs 14 residues. As DNA, the CDR3 is TGTGCCAGCAGTTTAGGGAACGCGAACACTGAAGCTTCCTTT. It is translated as CASSLGNANTEASF.

As for this clonotype: A clone one base away is much larger, so this may be a read error. This rearrangement joins TRBV12-3 or TRBV12-4 to TRBJ2-6; perhaps TRBD1 as D (6 bases). V was pared by 6 bases and J by 0 bases, with 18 bases between. The CDR3 covers 18 residues. CDR3 bases: TGTGCCAGCAGCCGGGGAAGGGACATTGGCTCTGGGGCCAACGTCCTGACTTTC. Its translation: CASSRGRDIGSGANVLTF.

This clonotype was observed a handful of times. J is TRBJ2-3 and V is TRBV10-2; no clear D gene. V gave up 4 bases and J gave up 2 bases, with 10 bases separating them. Germline V lookup: CDR1 WSHSY, CDR2 SAAADI. The CDR3 spans 14 residues. CDR3 bases: TGCGCCAGCAGTGCGGGCCCCCTCACAGATACGCAGTATTTT. The encoded protein is CASSAGPLTDTQYF.

As to this clonotype: This may come from a read error, since a much larger clone is one base off. The chain has TRBV10-3 and TRBJ2-7; 7 bases line up with TRBD2. Germline lookup yields CDR1 ENHRY and CDR2 SYGVKD. J gave up 6 bases and V 0 bases, and 11 bases lay outside the gene matches. This CDR3 is 16 amino acids long. The CDR3 spells CAISESGLVGLREQYF. Written as DNA, the CDR3 is TGTGCCATCAGTGAGTCCGGACTAGTGGGACTTCGCGAGCAGTACTTC.

To note about this clonotype: The junction departs from the called germline gene at one end, perhaps through a read error. V and J are TRBV7-8 and TRBJ2-7; unclear D gene. The CDR3 contains 20 residues. Germline lookup yields CDR1 SGHVS and CDR2 FQNEAQ. CDR3 coding DNA: TGTGCCAGCAACTGGGGTTCGGCGGAAGAAACCACTCGATTTTTCTACGAGCAATACTTC. Its protein is CASNWGSAEETTRFFYEQYF.